A selection of T cell receptor beta chains follows, all from one sample in a study of cytomegalovirus exposure and HLA in healthy donors. Clones were read by immunoSEQ multiplex PCR, and TCRdb kept only the in-frame ones, dropping some. This sample yields about 170,000 clones, of which about 85% are seen a single time; about 2.5% belongs to the top ten. Sequencing was done on a sample of PBMCs. The receptors were gathered from a man aged 25 to 40 in good health and CMV-seropositive. Each CDR3 is given with its conserved first and last residue. The D gene is left open where the match is weak. Clone size is shown for a subset of rows, as once, few, many or a class of expanded clone.

J	size	D	V	CDR3	DNA
TRBJ2-1	.	TRBD2	TRBV11-3	CASSLSTSGRSSYNEQFF	TGTGCCAGCAGCTTGTCGACTAGCGGGAGGAGCTCCTACAATGAGCAGTTCTTC
TRBJ2-2	.	.	TRBV5-4	CASSLWVSGTGELFF	TGTGCCAGCAGCTTGTGGGTATCAGGAACCGGGGAGCTGTTTTTT
TRBJ2-2	.	TRBD1	TRBV27	CASTRQGYTGKLFF	TGTGCCAGCACCCGACAGGGGTACACCGGGAAGCTGTTTTTT
TRBJ2-5	once	TRBD1	TRBV10-1	CASSEGGTGGSGAPGPVYF	TGCGCCAGCAGTGAAGGCGGGACAGGGGGCTCGGGCGCCCCTGGCCCAGTATACTTC
TRBJ1-4	.	.	TRBV6-1	CASSVDSLFNEKLFF	TGTGCCAGCAGTGTAGACAGCCTCTTTAATGAAAAACTGTTTTTT
TRBJ1-2	.	.	TRBV28	CASSPDSYGYTF	TGTGCCAGCAGTCCGGACAGCTATGGCTACACCTTC
TRBJ2-1	few	TRBD2	TRBV6-5	CASSYGGLDSYNEQFF	TGTGCCAGCAGTTACGGTGGACTAGACTCCTACAATGAGCAGTTCTTC
TRBJ1-4	once	.	TRBV15	CATSRAREATNEKLFF	TGTGCCACCAGCAGGGCCAGGGAGGCGACTAATGAAAAACTGTTTTTT
TRBJ2-1	.	TRBD2	TRBV11-2	CASSLAGGQSEQFF	TGTGCCAGCAGCTTAGCGGGAGGGCAGAGTGAGCAGTTCTTC
TRBJ1-5	.	.	TRBV6-1	CASSEALGSNQPQHF	TGTGCCAGCAGTGAAGCGTTGGGCAGCAATCAGCCCCAGCATTTT
TRBJ2-3	.	TRBD2	TRBV19	CASSIGLAGADTQYF	TGTGCCAGTAGTATCGGACTAGCGGGAGCAGATACGCAGTATTTT
TRBJ2-2	.	TRBD2	TRBV7-2	CASSLRLAGGSGTGELFF	TGTGCCAGCAGCTTACGACTAGCGGGAGGGTCGGGCACCGGGGAGCTGTTTTTT
TRBJ2-2	.	.	TRBV2	CASSGGTADTGELFF	TGTGCCAGCAGTGGGGGGACTGCAGACACCGGGGAGCTGTTTTTT
TRBJ2-3	.	TRBD2	TRBV7-2	CASSSYGGRQRMDTQYF	TGTGCCAGCAGCTCGTACGGCGGGAGGCAAAGGATGGATACGCAGTATTTT
TRBJ2-7	.	.	TRBV7-9	CASSDPLLDKSSYEQYF	TGTGCCAGCAGCGACCCACTCTTGGACAAGAGCTCCTACGAGCAGTACTTC
TRBJ1-1	.	.	TRBV6-5	CASSQGGGYTEAFF	TGTGCCAGCAGCCAAGGGGGAGGGTACACTGAAGCTTTCTTT
TRBJ2-1	.	TRBD1	TRBV19	CASSRTGVRNEQFF	TGTGCCAGTAGCCGGACAGGGGTTAGGAATGAGCAGTTCTTC
TRBJ1-5	.	.	TRBV6-6	CASSYESNQPQHF	TGTGCCAGCAGTTACGAGAGCAATCAGCCCCAGCATTTT
TRBJ2-3	.	.	TRBV11-3	CASSLRDSRTDTQYF	TGTGCCAGCAGCCTTAGGGACTCCCGCACAGATACGCAGTATTTT
TRBJ1-4	.	TRBD1	TRBV5-6	CASSLGTGLILNEKLFF	TGTGCCAGCAGCTTGGGGACAGGCCTAATTCTTAATGAAAAACTGTTTTTT
TRBJ2-1	.	TRBD2	TRBV19	CASGGGLSDNEQFF	TGTGCCAGTGGGGGGGGACTATCTGACAATGAGCAGTTCTTC
TRBJ2-5	.	.	TRBV4-3	CASSQDQTEETQYF	TGCGCCAGCAGCCAAGATCAAACAGAAGAGACCCAGTACTTC
TRBJ2-5	.	TRBD2	TRBV7-2	CASSLKKLAGERETQYF	TGTGCCAGCAGCTTAAAAAAACTAGCGGGAGAACGGGAGACCCAGTACTTC
TRBJ1-5	.	.	TRBV9	CASSVGGGAGQPQHF	TGTGCCAGCAGCGTAGGCGGAGGGGCTGGGCAGCCCCAGCATTTT
TRBJ2-5	.	TRBD1	TRBV5-1	CASSGGQGARETQYF	TGCGCCAGCAGCGGTGGACAGGGGGCCAGAGAGACCCAGTACTTC
TRBJ2-5	once	TRBD1	TRBV2	CASWVAYGVGQGGAETQYF	TGTGCCAGCTGGGTAGCTTACGGGGTGGGACAGGGCGGAGCAGAGACCCAGTACTTC
TRBJ2-7	.	.	TRBV7-2	CASSLEGGGPLWYEQYF	TGTGCCAGCAGCTTAGAGGGAGGGGGGCCGTTATGGTACGAGCAGTACTTC
TRBJ1-1	.	.	TRBV9	CASSVGRGTDTEAFF	TGTGCCAGCAGCGTGGGGAGGGGTACGGACACTGAAGCTTTCTTT
TRBJ2-2	.	.	TRBV13	CASSLADTGELFF	TGTGCCAGCAGCTTAGCGGACACCGGGGAGCTGTTTTTT
TRBJ1-2	.	TRBD1	TRBV7-2	CASSPGTGFLYGYTF	TGTGCCAGCAGCCCCGGGACAGGGTTCCTTTATGGCTACACCTTC
TRBJ1-2	once	.	TRBV7-6	CASSLAPGWGYTF	TGTGCCAGCAGCTTAGCTCCAGGGTGGGGCTACACCTTC
TRBJ1-2	.	TRBD1	TRBV10-3	CAISLTGGDGYTF	TGTGCCATCAGCCTTACAGGGGGTGATGGCTACACCTTC
TRBJ2-3	.	.	TRBV7-8	CASSLGRADTQYF	TGTGCCAGCAGCTTAGGGAGAGCAGATACGCAGTATTTT
TRBJ2-1	few	.	TRBV15	CATSRDVPRSYNEQFF	TGTGCCACCAGCAGAGATGTCCCCCGGTCCTACAATGAGCAGTTCTTC
TRBJ2-5	once	TRBD2	TRBV5-4	CASSSRDSGTSGPQETQYF	TGTGCCAGCAGCTCTCGGGACAGCGGGACTAGCGGACCCCAAGAGACCCAGTACTTC
TRBJ2-2	.	.	TRBV11-3	CASNKDGDTGELFF	TGTGCCAGCAACAAGGACGGGGACACCGGGGAGCTGTTTTTT
TRBJ2-5	few	.	TRBV7-7	CASSPKGGETQYF	TGTGCTAGCAGCCCGAAAGGGGGAGAGACCCAGTACTTC